This section outlines one T cell receptor beta chain sequence together with its context. Its specificity is unknown. Method: immunoSEQ multiplex PCR; TCRdb's copy keeps in-frame clones and lacks some. The sample consists of about 140,000 clones, 85% to 90% of them appearing once. This sample stems from a study of cytomegalovirus exposure and HLA in healthy donors. Study conclusions and caveats: A later analysis found first-cohort TCR clusters tended to co-occur in the 120 validation repertoires.

V shed 3 bases, J shed 2 bases, and the junction held 3 bases outside the gene matches. Germline V gene sequence: CDR1 GTSNPN, CDR2 SVGIG (reference sequence). CDR3 length: 14 amino acids. J is TRBJ2-2 and V is TRBV30; 7 bases agree with TRBD1. This sequence originates from a man aged 18 to 29 in good health and CMV-seronegative. Input material: PBMCs. The CDR3 bases are TGTGCCTGGAGGGGACAGACCAACACCGGGGAGCTGTTTTTT. Protein sequence: CAWRGQTNTGELFF.